These T cell receptor beta chains were read from a single sample in a study of T cell responses to AZD1222 COVID-19 vaccine. The protocol was immunoSEQ multiplex PCR, while the TCRdb copy is restricted to in-frame clones and leaves out a portion. The table includes about 110,000 clones, around nine tenths detected once. This specimen was peripheral blood, taken on day 0 of AZD1222 vaccination. All receptors come from an adult in good health. Each CDR3 is given with its conserved first and last residue. The order of the fields is clone size, V gene, J gene, D gene, CDR3 protein, CDR3 DNA. D genes are given only for firm matches. Size is omitted from some rows. Given values are once, few, many or a class for expanded clones.

clone size: NA; V gene: TRBV13; J gene: TRBJ1-1; D gene: NA; CDR3 protein: CASSLGPNTEAFF; CDR3 DNA: TGTGCCAGCAGCTTGGGACCGAACACTGAAGCTTTCTTT
clone size: NA; V gene: TRBV28; J gene: TRBJ2-2; D gene: NA; CDR3 protein: CASSGNTGELFF; CDR3 DNA: TGTGCCAGCAGTGGAAACACCGGGGAGCTGTTTTTT
clone size: once; V gene: TRBV5-4; J gene: TRBJ2-5; D gene: TRBD2; CDR3 protein: CANSPGGGGRQETQYF; CDR3 DNA: TGTGCCAACAGCCCCGGTGGGGGAGGGCGCCAAGAGACCCAGTACTTC
clone size: NA; V gene: TRBV19; J gene: TRBJ2-5; D gene: NA; CDR3 protein: CASSLRQVQETQYF; CDR3 DNA: TGTGCCAGTAGTCTCCGACAGGTCCAAGAGACCCAGTACTTC
clone size: NA; V gene: TRBV7-2; J gene: TRBJ2-5; D gene: NA; CDR3 protein: CASSFVTGSEETQYF; CDR3 DNA: TGTGCCAGCAGCTTCGTAACCGGGAGTGAAGAGACCCAGTACTTC
clone size: once; V gene: TRBV7-9; J gene: TRBJ1-1; D gene: NA; CDR3 protein: CASPREGSPNTEAFF; CDR3 DNA: TGTGCCAGCCCACGGGAGGGGAGCCCGAACACTGAAGCTTTCTTT
clone size: NA; V gene: TRBV9; J gene: TRBJ2-1; D gene: NA; CDR3 protein: CASSVISGSTDEQFF; CDR3 DNA: TGTGCCAGCAGCGTAATCAGCGGTAGTACGGATGAGCAGTTCTTC
clone size: NA; V gene: TRBV2; J gene: TRBJ2-3; D gene: NA; CDR3 protein: CASGRAGDSTDTQYF; CDR3 DNA: TGTGCCAGCGGCCGAGCAGGGGACAGCACAGATACGCAGTATTTT
clone size: NA; V gene: TRBV29-1; J gene: TRBJ2-2; D gene: TRBD2; CDR3 protein: CSVDRLAGDTGELFF; CDR3 DNA: TGCAGCGTTGATCGACTAGCGGGGGACACCGGGGAGCTGTTTTTT
clone size: NA; V gene: TRBV6-4; J gene: TRBJ2-2; D gene: NA; CDR3 protein: CASSAPSGELFF; CDR3 DNA: TGTGCCAGCAGTGCCCCATCGGGGGAGCTGTTTTTT
clone size: NA; V gene: TRBV6-1; J gene: TRBJ2-1; D gene: TRBD1; CDR3 protein: CASREEQGSNEQFF; CDR3 DNA: TGTGCCAGCAGGGAAGAACAGGGGAGCAATGAGCAGTTCTTC
clone size: NA; V gene: TRBV11-2; J gene: TRBJ2-3; D gene: TRBD2; CDR3 protein: CASSAGLAGRAGDTQYF; CDR3 DNA: TGTGCCAGCAGCGCCGGACTAGCGGGGCGGGCGGGAGATACGCAGTATTTT
clone size: NA; V gene: TRBV12-3/TRBV12-4; J gene: TRBJ1-6; D gene: TRBD1; CDR3 protein: CASGQGGSPLHF; CDR3 DNA: TGTGCCAGTGGACAGGGAGGTTCACCCCTCCACTTT